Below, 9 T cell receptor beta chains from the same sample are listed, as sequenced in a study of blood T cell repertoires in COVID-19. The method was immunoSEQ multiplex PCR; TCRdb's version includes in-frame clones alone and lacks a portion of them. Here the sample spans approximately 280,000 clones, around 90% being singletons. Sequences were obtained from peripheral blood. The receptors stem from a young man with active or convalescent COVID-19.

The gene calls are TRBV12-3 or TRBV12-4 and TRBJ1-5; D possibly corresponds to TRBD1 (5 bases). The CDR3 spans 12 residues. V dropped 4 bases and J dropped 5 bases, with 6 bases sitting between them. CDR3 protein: CASSSTDQPQHF. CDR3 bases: TGTGCCAGCAGTTCGACAGATCAGCCCCAGCATTTT.

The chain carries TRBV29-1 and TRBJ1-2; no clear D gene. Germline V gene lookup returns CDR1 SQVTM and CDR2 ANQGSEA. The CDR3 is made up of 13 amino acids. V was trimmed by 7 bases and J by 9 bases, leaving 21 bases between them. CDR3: CSAVIDGVSRYTF. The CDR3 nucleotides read TGCAGCGCCGTGATTGACGGAGTTTCACGCTACACCTTC. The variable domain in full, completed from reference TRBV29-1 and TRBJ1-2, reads SAVISQKPSRDICQRGTSLTIQCQVDSQVTMMFWYRQQPGQSLTLIATANQGSEATYESGFVIDKFPISRPNLTFSTLTVSNMSPEDSSIYLCSAVIDGVSRYTFGSGTRLTVV.

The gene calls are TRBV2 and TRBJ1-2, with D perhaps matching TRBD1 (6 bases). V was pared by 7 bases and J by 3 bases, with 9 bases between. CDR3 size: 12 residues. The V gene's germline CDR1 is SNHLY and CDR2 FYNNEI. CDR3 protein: CASTGAYYGYTF. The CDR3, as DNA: TGTGCCAGCACAGGGGCCTACTATGGCTACACCTTC.

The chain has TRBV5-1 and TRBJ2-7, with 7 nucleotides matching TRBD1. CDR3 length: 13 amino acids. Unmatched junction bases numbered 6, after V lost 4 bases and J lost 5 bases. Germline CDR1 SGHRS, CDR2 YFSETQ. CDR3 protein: CASSVTGADEQYF. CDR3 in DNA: TGCGCCAGCAGCGTTACAGGGGCCGACGAGCAGTACTTC.

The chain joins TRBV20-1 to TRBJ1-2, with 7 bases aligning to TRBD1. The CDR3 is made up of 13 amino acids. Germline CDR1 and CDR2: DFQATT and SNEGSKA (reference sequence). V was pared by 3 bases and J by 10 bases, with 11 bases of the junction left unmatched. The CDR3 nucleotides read TGCAGTGCTAGTTCCGACAGGGTTGATTTCTACACCTTC. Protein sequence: CSASSDRVDFYTF.

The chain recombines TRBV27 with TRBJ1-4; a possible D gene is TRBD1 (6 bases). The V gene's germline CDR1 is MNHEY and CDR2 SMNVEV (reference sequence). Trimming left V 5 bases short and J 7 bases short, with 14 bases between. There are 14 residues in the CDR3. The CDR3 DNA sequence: TGTGCCAGCAGTCCGGGCCAGGGGAGTGAAAAACTGTTTTTT. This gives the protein CASSPGQGSEKLFF.

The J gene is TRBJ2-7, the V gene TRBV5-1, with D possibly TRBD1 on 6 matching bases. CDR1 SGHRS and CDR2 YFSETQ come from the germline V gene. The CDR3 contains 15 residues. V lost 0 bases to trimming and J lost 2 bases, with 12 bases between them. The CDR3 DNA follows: TGCGCCAGCAGCTTGGGGGGGCGACTAACCTACGAGCAGTACTTC. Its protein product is CASSLGGRLTYEQYF.

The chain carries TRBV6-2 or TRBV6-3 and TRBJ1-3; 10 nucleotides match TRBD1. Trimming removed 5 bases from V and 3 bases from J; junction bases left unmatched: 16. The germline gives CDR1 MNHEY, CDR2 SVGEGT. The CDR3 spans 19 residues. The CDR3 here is CASSLGADRGPESGNTIYF. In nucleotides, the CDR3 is TGTGCCAGCAGTCTGGGGGCCGACAGGGGGCCTGAAAGTGGAAACACCATATATTTT.

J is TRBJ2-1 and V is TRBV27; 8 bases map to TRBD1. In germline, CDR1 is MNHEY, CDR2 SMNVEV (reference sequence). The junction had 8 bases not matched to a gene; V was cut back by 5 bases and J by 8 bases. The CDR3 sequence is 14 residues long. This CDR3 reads CASSGDRWVDEQFF. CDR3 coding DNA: TGTGCCAGCAGTGGGGACAGGTGGGTGGATGAGCAGTTCTTC.